Sequencing of this T cell receptor (beta chain) was carried out in a study of T-cell memory formation after mild COVID-19. TCRdb independently ran MiXCR on the 5' RACE reads; one entry per CDR3 protein. Of about 210,000 distinct CDR3 sequences listed, about 10% were seen once; the top ten hold around 3.3%. This clonotype was seen a handful of times. Its cognate antigen is unknown. V was pared by 4 bases and J by 2 bases, with 12 bases between. Germline CDR1 is SGHRS and CDR2 is YFSETQ. The CDR3 spans 14 residues. Regarding the study as a whole: The study found contracting CD4+ clones mainly in CM and EM and contracting CD8+ clones in EMRA. Clones that contracted from day 15 to 85 were balanced CD4/CD8, while later expanders leaned CD4+.

Sequenced: PBMCs or a T cell subset sorted from them (not recorded which). This receptor was identified in a man younger than 35 who had mild COVID-19 (a few samples of this study predate the infection). Cell type and time point are not known. The chain carries TRBV5-1 and TRBJ1-1; unclear D gene. CDR3 protein: CASSPAPDNTEAFF. The CDR3 DNA follows: TGCGCCAGCAGCCCGGCCCCAGACAACACTGAAGCTTTCTTT.